This passage covers 2 T cell receptor beta chains from one sample sequenced in a study of neoadjuvant anti-PD-1 for oral cavity cancer. Repertoires were generated with immunoSEQ multiplex PCR, while TCRdb's copy carries only in-frame clones and drops some. The sample has under 8,500 clones, about 48% seen once. The source material was tumor tissue, sampled before nivolumab (anti-PD-1) treatment. The receptors were gathered from a person between 40 and 80 years old with oral cavity squamous cell carcinoma.

The gene calls are TRBV7-6 and TRBJ1-2; D call uncertain. CDR3 size: 13 residues. Trimming left V 1 base short and J 5 bases short, with 8 bases between. The germline V gene has CDR1 SGHVS and CDR2 FNYEAQ. CDR3 DNA sequence: TGTGCCAGCAGCTTAGGGTATGGATATGGCTACACCTTC. Translation: CASSLGYGYGYTF.

This clone was detected only a few times. CDR3: CASSWTGRYGYTF. CDR3 DNA sequence: TGTGCCAGCAGTTGGACAGGGCGCTATGGCTACACCTTC. The gene calls are TRBV27 and TRBJ1-2; 8 bases agree with TRBD1. From germline, CDR1 is MNHEY and CDR2 SMNVEV (reference sequence). The CDR3 runs 13 residues. Trimming at V came to 4 bases and at J to 4 bases, leaving 2 bases not matched to a gene.